The sequence of this T cell receptor (beta chain) was determined in a study of shared clonotypes between healthy human individuals. Findings of the study overall: Larger estimated richness was generally recorded for naive subsets relative to memory subsets.

Germline CDR1 is MNHNS and CDR2 is SASEGT. The CDR3 extends over 11 amino acids. V was cut by 2 bases and J by 11 bases, with 7 bases left in between. Sequencing was performed with immunoSEQ multiplex PCR; in TCRdb, only in-frame clones are kept and a portion is missing. Of some 680,000 clones in the sample, around 73% were seen once. A few counts support this clone. Its cognate antigen is unknown. Recent acute infections and vaccinations were absent in the healthy HIV-negative adult donors. Input material: memory CD4+ T cells sorted from blood. Documented subset: CD45RA-negative fraction. The chain links TRBV6-1 to TRBJ2-1; D is uncertain. The TCR comes from a woman aged 25 to 39 in good health. The CDR3 sequence: CASSETMKQFF. In DNA form, the CDR3 reads TGTGCCAGCAGTGAAACAATGAAGCAGTTCTTC.